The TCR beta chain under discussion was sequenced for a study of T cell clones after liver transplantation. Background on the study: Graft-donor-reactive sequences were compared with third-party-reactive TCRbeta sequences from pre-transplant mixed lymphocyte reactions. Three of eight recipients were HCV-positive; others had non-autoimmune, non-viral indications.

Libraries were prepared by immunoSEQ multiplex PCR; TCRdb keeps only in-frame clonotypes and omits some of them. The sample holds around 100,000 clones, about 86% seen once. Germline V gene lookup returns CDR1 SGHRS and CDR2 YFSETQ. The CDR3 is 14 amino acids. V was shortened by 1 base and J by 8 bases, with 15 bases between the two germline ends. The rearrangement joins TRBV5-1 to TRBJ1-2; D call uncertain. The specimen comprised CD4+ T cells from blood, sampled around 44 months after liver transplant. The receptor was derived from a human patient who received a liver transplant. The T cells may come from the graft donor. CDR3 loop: CASSLTGFGEGYTF. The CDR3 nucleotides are TGCGCCAGCAGCTTGACTGGGTTCGGAGAGGGCTACACCTTC. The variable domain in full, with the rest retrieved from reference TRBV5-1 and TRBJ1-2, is KAGVTQTPRYLIKTRGQQVTLSCSPISGHRSVSWYQQTPGQGLQFLFEYFSETQRNKGNFPGRFSGRQFSNSRSEMNVSTLELGDSALYLCASSLTGFGEGYTFGSGTRLTVV.